This T cell receptor (beta chain) derives from a study of CXCR3-negative and CXCR3-positive naive CD8 T cells. Study at large: Sequencing yielded about 150 million TRB reads, roughly 1.5 +/- 0.3 million per library. Study results and limitations: With surface CD5 comparable between naive subsets, TCR strength was estimated using properties derived from the TRB CDR3. The study found comparably high diversity in both naive subsets and much lower diversity in memory CD8+ cells. TRB CDR3s of CXCR3-positive naive cells were more hydrophobic than those of CXCR3-negative naive cells.

Germline CDR1 reads SGHRS; CDR2 reads YFSETQ. CDR3 size: 15 residues. The study made its TRB cDNA libraries by 5' RACE, adding UMI labels. TCRdb re-called the 5' RACE reads and gives one entry per CDR3 protein, without DNA. The table for this sample gives more than 6,500 distinct CDR3 sequences. By frequency, this clonotype is medium-sized. What it recognizes is unknown. Naive cells were sorted as CD45RO-, CCR7+, CD27+ and CD95-. This clonotype originated in a human donor in good health. Some clones in this sample may be carry-over from other donors' samples. The chain has TRBV5-1 and TRBJ2-5; TCRdb indicates TRBD2, and absent DNA this call remains unverified. Sequencing used naive CXCR3+ CD8+ T cells from blood. Specified subset: CD45RO-CCR7+CD27+CD95- naive CD8+ T cells expressing CXCR3 (TNR3+). CDR3 protein: CASSLDKEGQETQYF.